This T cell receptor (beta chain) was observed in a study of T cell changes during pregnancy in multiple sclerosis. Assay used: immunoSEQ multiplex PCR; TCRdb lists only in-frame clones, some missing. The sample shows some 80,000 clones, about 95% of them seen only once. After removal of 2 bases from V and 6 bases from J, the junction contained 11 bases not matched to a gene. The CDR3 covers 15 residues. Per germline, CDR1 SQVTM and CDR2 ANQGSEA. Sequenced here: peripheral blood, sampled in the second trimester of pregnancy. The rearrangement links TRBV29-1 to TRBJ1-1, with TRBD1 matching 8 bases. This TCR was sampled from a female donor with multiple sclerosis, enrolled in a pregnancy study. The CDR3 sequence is CSVELSDRAMPEAFF. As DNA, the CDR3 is TGCAGCGTTGAACTTTCGGACAGGGCGATGCCTGAAGCTTTCTTT.